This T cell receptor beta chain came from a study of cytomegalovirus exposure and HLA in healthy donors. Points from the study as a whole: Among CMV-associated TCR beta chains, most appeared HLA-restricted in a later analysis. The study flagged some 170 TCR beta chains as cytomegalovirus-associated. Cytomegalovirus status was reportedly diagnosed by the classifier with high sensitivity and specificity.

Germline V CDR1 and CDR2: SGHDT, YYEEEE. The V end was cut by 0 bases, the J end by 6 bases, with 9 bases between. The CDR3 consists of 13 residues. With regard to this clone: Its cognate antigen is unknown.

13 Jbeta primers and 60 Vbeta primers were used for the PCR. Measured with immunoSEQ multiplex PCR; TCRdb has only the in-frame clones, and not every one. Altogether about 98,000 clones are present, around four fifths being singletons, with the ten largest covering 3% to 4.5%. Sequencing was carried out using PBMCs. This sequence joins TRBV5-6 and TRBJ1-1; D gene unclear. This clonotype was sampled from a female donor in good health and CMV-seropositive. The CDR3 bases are TGTGCCAGCAGCTTGGGCTGGGAGTCTGAAGCTTTCTTT. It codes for CASSLGWESEAFF.